This TCR beta chain was captured in a study of beta chain features in type 1 diabetes. Sorting based on CD45RO/CCR7/CD25/CD127/CD95/CD27 separated CD4+ naive, central memory, regulatory and stem cell-like memory cells. Per germline, CDR1 SGHNT and CDR2 YYREEE (reference sequence). V dropped 5 bases and J dropped 4 bases, with 12 bases sitting between them. CDR3 length: 13 amino acids. Regarding the study as a whole: Patients with type 1 diabetes carried fewer insertions and had more deletions at their VDJ junctions. The study found moderately but significantly shorter TCRB CDR3s in all four CD4+ subsets of Type 1 diabetes patients.

The whole isolated RNA underwent reverse transcription, so sequencing captured expressed TCRB transcripts. The data were produced by immunoSEQ multiplex PCR, yet TCRdb's version contains in-frame clones alone and is incomplete. The sample has 500,000 to 650,000 clones; under 15% are singletons. This clone was counted a few times. Antigen: not known. Sequencing was performed on naive CD4+ T cells from blood. The clonotype originates from a man younger than 40 with type 1 diabetes. The chain couples TRBV5-4 to TRBJ2-5; perhaps TRBD1 as D (6 bases). The CDR3 region has the DNA TGTGCCAGCAGGATACAGGGAACAGAGACCCAGTACTTC. Its translation is CASRIQGTETQYF. Full variable domain (missing parts from reference TRBV5-4 and TRBJ2-5): ETGVTQSPTHLIKTRGQQVTLRCSSQSGHNTVSWYQQALGQGPQFIFQYYREEENGRGNFPPRFSGLQFPNYSSELNVNALELDDSALYLCASRIQGTETQYFGPGTRLLVL.